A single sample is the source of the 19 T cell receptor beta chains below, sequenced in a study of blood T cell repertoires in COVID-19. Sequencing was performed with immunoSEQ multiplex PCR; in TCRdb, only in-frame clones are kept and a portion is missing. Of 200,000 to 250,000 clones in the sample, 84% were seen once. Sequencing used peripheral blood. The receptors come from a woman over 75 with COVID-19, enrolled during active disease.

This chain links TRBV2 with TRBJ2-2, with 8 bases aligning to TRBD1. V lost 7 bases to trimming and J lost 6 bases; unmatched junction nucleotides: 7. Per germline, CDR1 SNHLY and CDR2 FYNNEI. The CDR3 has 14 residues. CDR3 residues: CASKRQGAAGELFF. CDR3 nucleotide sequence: TGTGCCAGCAAGAGGCAGGGGGCGGCCGGGGAGCTGTTTTTT.

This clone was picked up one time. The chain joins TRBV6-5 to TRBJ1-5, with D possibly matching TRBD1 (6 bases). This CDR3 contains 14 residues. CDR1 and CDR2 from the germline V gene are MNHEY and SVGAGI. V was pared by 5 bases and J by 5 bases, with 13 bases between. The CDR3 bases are TGTGCCAGCAGTCCGGTCGGGGGGCATCAGCCCCAGCATTTT. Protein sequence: CASSPVGGHQPQHF.

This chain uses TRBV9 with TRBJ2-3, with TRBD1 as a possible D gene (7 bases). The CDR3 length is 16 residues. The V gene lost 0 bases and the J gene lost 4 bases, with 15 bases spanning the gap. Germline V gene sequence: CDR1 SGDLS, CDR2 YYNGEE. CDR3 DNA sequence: TGTGCCAGCAGCGTAGCAGGCGGGGACAGCGCAGATACGCAGTATTTT. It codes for CASSVAGGDSADTQYF.

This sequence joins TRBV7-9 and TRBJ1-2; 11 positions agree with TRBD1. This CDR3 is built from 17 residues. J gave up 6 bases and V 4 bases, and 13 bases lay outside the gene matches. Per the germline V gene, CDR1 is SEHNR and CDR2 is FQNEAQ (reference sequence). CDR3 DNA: TGTGCCAGCAGCTCACCCGGGACAGGGGGGGGTTTCGATGGCTACACCTTC. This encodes CASSSPGTGGGFDGYTF.

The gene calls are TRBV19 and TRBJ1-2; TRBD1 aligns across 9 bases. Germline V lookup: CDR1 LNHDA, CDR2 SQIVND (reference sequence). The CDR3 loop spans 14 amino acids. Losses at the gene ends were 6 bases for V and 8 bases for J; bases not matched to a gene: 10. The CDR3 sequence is CASSLQGQGGGYTF. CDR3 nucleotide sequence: TGTGCCAGTAGCCTTCAGGGACAGGGCGGCGGCTACACCTTC. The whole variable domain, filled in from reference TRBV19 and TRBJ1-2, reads DGGITQSPKYLFRKEGQNVTLSCEQNLNHDAMYWYRQDPGQGLRLIYYSQIVNDFQKGDIAEGYSVSREKKESFPLTVTSAQKNPTAFYLCASSLQGQGGGYTFGSGTRLTVV.

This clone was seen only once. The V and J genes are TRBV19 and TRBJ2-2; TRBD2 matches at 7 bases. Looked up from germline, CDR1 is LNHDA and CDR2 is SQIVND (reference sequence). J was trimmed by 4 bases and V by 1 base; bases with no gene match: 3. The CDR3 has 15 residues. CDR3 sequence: CASSIGGSGTGELFF. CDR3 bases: TGTGCCAGTAGTATAGGCGGGAGTGGCACCGGGGAGCTGTTTTTT.

CDR3 in DNA: TGTGCCAGCAAAAGCGACACAGATACGCAGTATTTT. Its protein product is CASKSDTDTQYF. This chain links TRBV28 with TRBJ2-3; D uncertain. Germline V gene lookup returns CDR1 MDHEN and CDR2 SYDVKM. V shed 7 bases and J shed 2 bases, with 7 bases lying between them. There are 12 residues in the CDR3.

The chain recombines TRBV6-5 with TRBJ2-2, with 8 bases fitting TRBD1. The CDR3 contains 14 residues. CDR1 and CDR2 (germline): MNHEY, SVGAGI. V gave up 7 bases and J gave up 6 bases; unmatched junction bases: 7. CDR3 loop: CASTQPTGAGELFF. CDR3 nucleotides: TGTGCCAGCACACAACCGACAGGGGCCGGGGAGCTGTTTTTT.

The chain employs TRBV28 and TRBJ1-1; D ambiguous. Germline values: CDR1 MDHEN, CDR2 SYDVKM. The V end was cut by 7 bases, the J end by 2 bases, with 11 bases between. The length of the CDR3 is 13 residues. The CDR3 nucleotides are TGTGCCAGCATGAGGAAAGCTAACACTGAAGCTTTCTTT. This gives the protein CASMRKANTEAFF.

The DNA for the CDR3 is TGCAGCGTTCTATTTCCCTGGGGGGTAGATACGCAGTATTTT. Residues: CSVLFPWGVDTQYF. The V gene is TRBV29-1, the J gene TRBJ2-3, with D maybe TRBD2 (6 bases). The ends were cut back, 5 bases at V and 5 bases at J, with 17 bases in the middle. Germline assignment: CDR1 SQVTM and CDR2 ANQGSEA. This CDR3 region has 14 residues.

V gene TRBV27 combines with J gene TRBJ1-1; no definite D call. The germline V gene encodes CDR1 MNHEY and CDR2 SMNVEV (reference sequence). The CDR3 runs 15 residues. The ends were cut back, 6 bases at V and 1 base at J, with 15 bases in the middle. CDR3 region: CASRSTRGWNTEAFF. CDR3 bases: TGTGCCAGCAGGAGCACTCGGGGATGGAACACTGAAGCTTTCTTT.

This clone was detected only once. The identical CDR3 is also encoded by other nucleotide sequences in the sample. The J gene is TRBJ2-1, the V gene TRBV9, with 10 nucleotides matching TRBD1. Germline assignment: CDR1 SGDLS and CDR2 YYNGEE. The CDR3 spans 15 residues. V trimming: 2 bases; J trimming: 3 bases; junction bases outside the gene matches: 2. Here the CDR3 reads CASSVGTGDYNEQFF. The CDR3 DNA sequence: TGTGCCAGCAGCGTCGGGACAGGGGACTACAATGAGCAGTTCTTC.

The chain's CDR3 is CASSGGGNQPQHF. The CDR3 nucleotides are TGTGCCAGCAGCGGAGGGGGTAACCAGCCCCAGCATTTT. The chain links TRBV9 to TRBJ1-5, with TRBD1 as a possible D gene (6 bases). The CDR3 is made up of 13 amino acids. V was pared by 3 bases and J by 7 bases, with 11 bases between. CDR1 SGDLS and CDR2 YYNGEE come from the germline V gene.

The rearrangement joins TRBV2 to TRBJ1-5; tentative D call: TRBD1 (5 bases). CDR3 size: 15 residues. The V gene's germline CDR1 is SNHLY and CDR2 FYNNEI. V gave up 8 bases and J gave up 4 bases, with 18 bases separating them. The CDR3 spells CASGRGGGENQPQHF. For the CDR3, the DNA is TGTGCCAGCGGCCGGGGGGGAGGGGAAAATCAGCCCCAGCATTTT. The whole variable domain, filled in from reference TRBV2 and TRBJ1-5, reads EPEVTQTPSHQVTQMGQEVILRCVPISNHLYFYWYRQILGQKVEFLVSFYNNEISEKSEIFDDQFSVERPDGSNFTLKIRSTKLEDSAMYFCASGRGGGENQPQHFGDGTRLSIL.

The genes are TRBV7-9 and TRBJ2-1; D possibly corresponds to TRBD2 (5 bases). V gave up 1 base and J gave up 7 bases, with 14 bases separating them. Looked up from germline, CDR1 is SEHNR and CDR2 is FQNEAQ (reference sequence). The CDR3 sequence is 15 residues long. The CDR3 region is CASSLGTLSGNEQFF. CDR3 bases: TGTGCCAGCAGCTTAGGGACTCTTTCGGGGAATGAGCAGTTCTTC.

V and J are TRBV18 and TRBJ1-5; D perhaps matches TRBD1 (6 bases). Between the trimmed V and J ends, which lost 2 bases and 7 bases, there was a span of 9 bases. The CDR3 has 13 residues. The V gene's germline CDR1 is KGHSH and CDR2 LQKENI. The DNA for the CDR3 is TGTGCCAGCTCACCAGCAGGGGACCAGCCCCAGCATTTT. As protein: CASSPAGDQPQHF.

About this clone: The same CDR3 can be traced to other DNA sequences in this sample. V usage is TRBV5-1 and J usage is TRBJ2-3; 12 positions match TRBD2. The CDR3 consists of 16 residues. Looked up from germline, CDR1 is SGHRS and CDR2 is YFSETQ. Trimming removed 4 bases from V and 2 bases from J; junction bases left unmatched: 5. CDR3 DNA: TGCGCCAGCAGCCCGGGACTAGCGGGTTCCACAGATACGCAGTATTTT. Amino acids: CASSPGLAGSTDTQYF.

CDR3 in amino acids: CASSGDRRWLEPLHF. In nucleotides, the CDR3 is TGTGCCAGTAGTGGCGACAGGCGGTGGTTGGAACCCCTCCACTTT. This chain joins TRBV19 and TRBJ1-6; tentatively, D is TRBD1 (6 bases). The CDR3 has 15 residues. V shed 5 bases and J shed 12 bases, with 20 bases lying between them. Germline V gene data show CDR1 as LNHDA and CDR2 as SQIVND (reference sequence).

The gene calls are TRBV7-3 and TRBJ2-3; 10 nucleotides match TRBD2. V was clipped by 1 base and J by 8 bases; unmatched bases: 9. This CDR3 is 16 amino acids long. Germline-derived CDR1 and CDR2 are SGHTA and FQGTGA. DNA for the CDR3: TGTGCCAGCAGCTTAAGAAGCGGGGGGGCCCCCGGTACGCAGTATTTT. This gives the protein CASSLRSGGAPGTQYF. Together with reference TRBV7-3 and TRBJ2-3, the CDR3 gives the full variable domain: GAGVSQTPSNKVTEKGKYVELRCDPISGHTALYWYRQSLGQGPEFLIYFQGTGAADDSGLPNDRFFAVRPEGSVSTLKIQRTERGDSAVYLCASSLRSGGAPGTQYFGPGTRLTVL.